Sequencing of this TCR beta chain was carried out in a study of CD8 T cells in ankylosing spondylitis. Study outcomes and limitations: The study identified a TCR beta motif of under ten highly homologous variants that appeared characteristic of ankylosing spondylitis blood.

TCRdb re-called the 5' RACE reads through MiXCR, storing one row per CDR3 protein. The sample records about 750,000 distinct CDR3 sequences, under 20% being singletons. As concerns this clonotype: The antigen is unknown.

The sequenced sample consisted of blood, either unsorted or a sorted T cell fraction (not recorded which). This sequence was found in a male donor with ankylosing spondylitis.

CDR3: CASSQETRGETQYF. The CDR3 bases are TGTGCCAGCAGCCAAGAGACCAGGGGAGAGACCCAGTACTTC. The chain employs TRBV4-2 and TRBJ2-5; weak D call: TRBD1 (6 bases). The ends were cut back, 0 bases at V and 4 bases at J, with 9 bases in the middle. The germline CDR1 and CDR2 sequences are LGHNA and YNFKEQ. This CDR3 contains 14 residues.